This T cell receptor (beta chain) comes out of a study of blood T cell repertoires in COVID-19. Study background: Whether acute or convalescent, the COVID-19 samples came from the United States, Italy and Spain.

Clones were sequenced by immunoSEQ multiplex PCR, and TCRdb holds only the in-frame ones, with some missing. Counted here are around 68,000 clones, less than 90% occurring once; the ten biggest clones make up over 2.5%. The V end was cut by 5 bases, the J end by 4 bases, with 15 bases between. The CDR3 is 15 amino acids. Germline CDR1 reads MDHEN; CDR2 reads SYDVKM. This clonotype was obtained from a man older than 75 with acute or convalescent COVID-19. The chain is built from TRBV28 and TRBJ1-5, with D perhaps matching TRBD1 (6 bases). Material for sequencing was peripheral blood. The CDR3 DNA reads as TGTGCCAGCAGTCTCTATGGGGGCCGGAATCAGCCCCAGCATTTT. Protein: CASSLYGGRNQPQHF.